This T cell receptor beta chain was sequenced in a study of T cell responses to AZD1222 COVID-19 vaccine. On this clone: What it binds is not known.

Sequencing used immunoSEQ multiplex PCR; TCRdb keeps in-frame clones, though not all of them. Among fewer than 200,000 clones listed, 85% to 95% were seen once. Study outcomes and limitations: The donor cohort was predominantly white British with a female majority, and clonal diversity may have been underestimated.

The germline gives CDR1 SGHTA, CDR2 FQGNSA. V lost 5 bases and J lost 2, with 10 bases in between. This CDR3 comprises 13 residues. The sequence came from an adult in good health. Sequenced here: peripheral blood, sampled on day 0 of AZD1222 vaccination. The J gene is TRBJ2-7, the V gene TRBV7-2; D call uncertain. The CDR3 loop is CASSPGLTYEQYV. The DNA of the CDR3 is TGTGCCAGCAGCCCCGGGTTAACCTACGAGCAGTACGTC.